Listed here are 19 T cell receptor beta chains from one sample, sequenced in a study of cytomegalovirus exposure and HLA in healthy donors. 60 Vbeta and 13 Jbeta primers were used in PCR. This table comes from immunoSEQ multiplex PCR, and its TCRdb copy is limited to in-frame clones, with some not included. The sample carries about 210,000 clones, more than 75% recorded once. Sample: PBMCs. These receptors came from a man aged 35 to 55 in good health and CMV-seropositive.

The chain combines TRBV6-5 with TRBJ2-5, with 8 bases aligning to TRBD1. Losses at the gene ends were 0 bases for V and 4 bases for J; bases not matched to a gene: 4. The germline gives CDR1 MNHEY, CDR2 SVGAGI. The CDR3 has 15 residues. The CDR3 is CASSYSRGRRETQYF. Here the CDR3 DNA reads TGTGCCAGCAGTTACTCCAGGGGGCGAAGAGAGACCCAGTACTTC.

There are a few counts of this clone. The chain combines TRBV10-2 with TRBJ2-7; 7 nucleotides match TRBD1. Germline CDR1 reads WSHSY; CDR2 reads SAAADI. Trimming removed 5 bases from V and 5 bases from J; junction bases left unmatched: 6. The CDR3 sequence is 13 residues long. The CDR3 DNA reads as TGCGCCAGCAGTACGACAGGGTTTGACGAGCAGTACTTC. Translation: CASSTTGFDEQYF.

V gene TRBV19 combines with J gene TRBJ1-3; 7 positions match TRBD1. The CDR3 is made up of 15 amino acids. J gave up 2 bases and V 5 bases, and 6 bases lay outside the gene matches. Germline V gives CDR1 LNHDA, CDR2 SQIVND (reference sequence). The CDR3 region is CASSPGTATGNTIYF. The CDR3 region has the DNA TGTGCCAGTAGTCCCGGGACAGCAACTGGAAACACCATATATTTT.

J is TRBJ2-1 and V is TRBV7-2; 10 bases are a match to TRBD2. Losses at the gene ends were 4 bases for V and 7 bases for J; bases not matched to a gene: 7. Germline V CDR1 and CDR2: SGHTA, FQGNSA. The CDR3 runs 15 residues. CDR3 nucleotides: TGTGCCAGCAGCTACGTGGCGACTAGCGGGAATGAGCAGTTCTTC. Encoded protein: CASSYVATSGNEQFF.

The chain links TRBV18 to TRBJ2-5; D call uncertain. CDR3 size: 14 residues. Germline assignment: CDR1 KGHSH and CDR2 LQKENI. V shed 4 bases and J shed 2 bases, with 11 bases lying between them. CDR3 coding DNA: TGTGCCAGCTCACAGAACAGCCGACAAGAGACCCAGTACTTC. This codes for CASSQNSRQETQYF.

J is TRBJ2-5 and V is TRBV9, with D perhaps matching TRBD2 (7 bases). The end of the DNA is better explained by TRBJ2-7, so the J call may be wrong. CDR1 and CDR2 from the germline V gene are SGDLS and YYNGEE. The CDR3 runs to 15 residues. The CDR3 region is CASSVAAGAWYEQYF. CDR3 nucleotide sequence: TGTGCCAGCAGCGTAGCGGCGGGGGCCTGGTACGAGCAGTACTTC.

This clone was picked up one time. The rearrangement links TRBV6-5 to TRBJ2-7; tentatively, D is TRBD1 (6 bases). CDR3 length: 14 amino acids. V lost 6 bases, J lost 6 bases, and 18 bases lay in between. Germline CDR1 reads MNHEY; CDR2 reads SVGAGI. The chain's CDR3 is CASSQGQGRGEQYF. The CDR3 nucleotides read TGTGCCAGCAGCCAGGGGCAGGGGAGAGGCGAGCAGTACTTC.

The chain couples TRBV19 to TRBJ2-3; 13 nucleotides align to TRBD2. From germline, CDR1 is LNHDA and CDR2 SQIVND (reference sequence). The CDR3 has 15 amino acids. V was clipped by 5 bases and J by 4 bases; unmatched bases: 3. DNA of the CDR3: TGTGCCAGTAGTGCCGGACTAGCGGGAGCAGATACGCAGTATTTT. Translation: CASSAGLAGADTQYF.

This clone was picked up one time. The V gene is TRBV6-5, the J gene TRBJ2-1, with 9 bases that match TRBD2. Germline V gives CDR1 MNHEY, CDR2 SVGAGI. V was pared by 1 base and J by 5 bases, with 6 bases of the junction left unmatched. The CDR3 contains 16 residues. The CDR3 region has the DNA TGTGCCAGCAGTTACTACGCGGGAGGGGCTGACAATGAGCAGTTCTTC. Translation gives CASSYYAGGADNEQFF.

This clone was found once. The chain joins TRBV2 to TRBJ1-1; the match to TRBD1 covers 7 bases. Germline lookup yields CDR1 SNHLY and CDR2 FYNNEI. The CDR3 covers 13 residues. J gave up 5 bases and V 2 bases, and 2 bases lay outside the gene matches. DNA of the CDR3: TGTGCCAGCAGTGAACAGGGGGTGACTGAAGCTTTCTTT. Its translation: CASSEQGVTEAFF.

The V and J genes are TRBV5-1 and TRBJ1-1; 7 nucleotides line up with TRBD1. This CDR3 spans 14 amino acids. V dropped 3 bases and J dropped 2; count of bases not matched to a gene: 4. Germline V CDR1 and CDR2: SGHRS, YFSETQ. CDR3 coding DNA: TGCGCCAGCAGCTCTGGACAGGTCAACACTGAAGCTTTCTTT. Protein sequence: CASSSGQVNTEAFF.

V and J are TRBV6-1 and TRBJ1-1; tentatively, D is TRBD1 (6 bases). The V and J ends lost 4 bases and 4 bases respectively, with 16 bases between them. Germline assignment: CDR1 MNHNS and CDR2 SASEGT. CDR3 length equals 15 residues. CDR3 in amino acids: CASSVRGNLGTEAFF. For the CDR3, the DNA is TGTGCCAGCAGTGTGAGGGGGAACTTGGGCACTGAAGCTTTCTTT.

V is TRBV6-1 and J is TRBJ2-1; 8 bases are a match to TRBD2. Losses at the gene ends were 1 base for V and 5 bases for J; bases not matched to a gene: 4. The CDR3 is made up of 15 amino acids. Germline values: CDR1 MNHNS, CDR2 SASEGT. CDR3 region: CASSEGGGPNNEQFF. The CDR3 nucleotides are TGTGCCAGCAGTGAAGGCGGGGGGCCAAACAATGAGCAGTTCTTC.

The V gene is TRBV7-7, the J gene TRBJ2-5; D uncertain. Per the germline V gene, CDR1 is SSHAT and CDR2 is FNYEAQ (reference sequence). The CDR3 has 13 residues. V was trimmed by 5 bases and J by 2 bases, leaving 9 bases between them. CDR3 in amino acids: CASSQEPQETQYF. The CDR3, as DNA: TGTGCCAGCAGCCAAGAGCCTCAAGAGACCCAGTACTTC. Full variable domain (missing parts from reference TRBV7-7 and TRBJ2-5): GAGVSQSPRYKVTKRGQDVTLRCDPISSHATLYWYQQALGQGPEFLTYFNYEAQPDKSGLPSDRFSAERPEGSISTLTIQRTEQRDSAMYRCASSQEPQETQYFGPGTRLLVL.

The rearrangement joins TRBV27 to TRBJ1-1; 7 bases fit TRBD1. Germline V gene lookup returns CDR1 MNHEY and CDR2 SMNVEV (reference sequence). V was pared by 3 bases and J by 1 base, with 2 bases of the junction left unmatched. The CDR3 extends over 14 amino acids. Here the CDR3 DNA reads TGTGCCAGCAGTTTGGGACAGCAGAACACTGAAGCTTTCTTT. Its translation is CASSLGQQNTEAFF.

The chain combines TRBV6-5 with TRBJ2-7, with TRBD1 matching 7 bases. The CDR3 is made up of 15 amino acids. The V gene's germline CDR1 is MNHEY and CDR2 SVGAGI. J was trimmed by 2 bases and V by 4 bases; bases with no gene match: 8. The CDR3 loop is CASSWTGVKTYEQYF. CDR3 nucleotides: TGTGCCAGCAGTTGGACAGGAGTGAAAACCTACGAGCAGTACTTC.

The rearrangement joins TRBV4-1 to TRBJ2-3, with 8 bases aligning to TRBD2. This CDR3 has 16 residues. Germline assignment: CDR1 MGHRA and CDR2 YSYEKL. V trimming: 0 bases; J trimming: 1 base; junction bases outside the gene matches: 3. CDR3 in DNA: TGCGCCAGCAGCCAAGATATAGCGGGACGCACAGATACGCAGTATTTT. This codes for CASSQDIAGRTDTQYF.

The chain links TRBV4-3 to TRBJ1-5, with D unclear. The germline V gene encodes CDR1 LGHNA and CDR2 YSLEER. V gave up 0 bases and J gave up 0 bases, with 12 bases separating them. There are 17 residues in the CDR3. CDR3 sequence: CASSQDWAVYSNQPQHF. The CDR3, as DNA: TGCGCCAGCAGCCAAGATTGGGCAGTCTATAGCAATCAGCCCCAGCATTTT.

The chain uses TRBV5-1 and TRBJ1-4, with 10 bases aligning to TRBD1. With V trimmed by 4 bases and J by 3 bases, 6 bases remained unmatched. Per the germline V gene, CDR1 is SGHRS and CDR2 is YFSETQ. The CDR3 has 16 amino acids. CDR3 nucleotide sequence: TGCGCCAGCAGCCCGGGGACAGGGGCTCCTAATGAAAAACTGTTTTTT. It encodes CASSPGTGAPNEKLFF. Together with reference TRBV5-1 and TRBJ1-4, the CDR3 gives the full variable domain: KAGVTQTPRYLIKTRGQQVTLSCSPISGHRSVSWYQQTPGQGLQFLFEYFSETQRNKGNFPGRFSGRQFSNSRSEMNVSTLELGDSALYLCASSPGTGAPNEKLFFGSGTQLSVL.